Listed below are T cell receptor beta chains from one sample, sequenced in a study of somatic mutations in cytotoxic T cells in rheumatoid arthritis. Clones were sequenced by immunoSEQ multiplex PCR, and TCRdb holds only the in-frame ones, with some missing. The sample lists about 16,000 clones; nearly 80% were seen once. Sequenced material: CD8+ T cells sorted from blood. The receptors come from an adult with rheumatoid arthritis. The CDR3 runs from the conserved cysteine through the conserved F or W. D genes are given only for firm matches. A row's size may be missing; if present it is once, few, many or a size class.

length: 16
D: NA
J: TRBJ1-5
size: NA
V: TRBV6-1
DNA: TGTGCCAGCAGTGAAGCGCACGGGTTTAGCAATCAGCCCCAGCATTTT
CDR3: CASSEAHGFSNQPQHF

length: 15
D: NA
J: TRBJ1-5
size: NA
V: TRBV15
DNA: TGTGCCACCAGCAGAAATCGACAGGGCAATCAGCCCCAGCATTTT
CDR3: CATSRNRQGNQPQHF

length: 13
D: NA
J: TRBJ2-4
size: NA
V: TRBV30
DNA: TGTGCCTGGAGGAGCAGCTCCAAAAACATTCAGTACTTC
CDR3: CAWRSSSKNIQYF

length: 15
D: TRBD1
J: TRBJ1-4
size: NA
V: TRBV6-5
DNA: TGTGCCAGCAGTTATCAGGGGACAGGAGGGGAAAAACTGTTTTTT
CDR3: CASSYQGTGGEKLFF

length: 14
D: TRBD2
J: TRBJ2-1
size: once
V: TRBV29-1
DNA: TGCAGCGTTGAACCTAGCGGGGGGTACAATGAGCAGTTCTTC
CDR3: CSVEPSGGYNEQFF

length: 12
D: NA
J: TRBJ1-3
size: NA
V: TRBV10-2
DNA: TGCGCCATACGGGGCTCTGGAAACACCATATATTTT
CDR3: CAIRGSGNTIYF

length: 12
D: NA
J: TRBJ2-1
size: few
V: TRBV5-1
DNA: TGCGCCAGCAACAGGCCCGGACATGAGCAGTTCTTC
CDR3: CASNRPGHEQFF

length: 15
D: TRBD1
J: TRBJ2-5
size: NA
V: TRBV10-3
DNA: TGTGCCATCAGTGAGTACGGGACAGTCCAAGAGACCCAGTACTTC
CDR3: CAISEYGTVQETQYF

length: 17
D: TRBD1
J: TRBJ2-1
size: NA
V: TRBV2
DNA: TGTGCCAGCCTCATTTCCCCCGGGACAGGGATTACAATTGAGCAGTTCTTC
CDR3: CASLISPGTGITIEQFF

length: 14
D: NA
J: TRBJ2-1
size: few
V: TRBV5-4
DNA: TGTGCCAGCAGCTTGGACGGGGGCTACAATGAGCAGTTCTTC
CDR3: CASSLDGGYNEQFF

length: 16
D: NA
J: TRBJ1-2
size: NA
V: TRBV27
DNA: TGTGCCAGCAGCTTGGACGGCAATCTGGCGAACTATGGCTACACCTTC
CDR3: CASSLDGNLANYGYTF

length: 15
D: TRBD1
J: TRBJ1-3
size: NA
V: TRBV7-9
DNA: TGTGCCAGCACCTCGACAGGGTCCCCTGGAAACACCATATATTTT
CDR3: CASTSTGSPGNTIYF

length: 12
D: NA
J: TRBJ1-2
size: NA
V: TRBV11-2
DNA: TGTGCCAGCAGTTCACCTGGGTATGGCTACACCTTC
CDR3: CASSSPGYGYTF

length: 17
D: TRBD2
J: TRBJ2-1
size: few
V: TRBV7-8
DNA: TGTGCCAGCAGCTTAAGCGGGGGGTCTCTACTTTACAATGAGCAGTTCTTC
CDR3: CASSLSGGSLLYNEQFF

length: 14
D: NA
J: TRBJ1-1
size: few
V: TRBV4-2
DNA: TGTGCCAGCAGCCCCAGGGCCGGGGACACTGAAGCTTTCTTT
CDR3: CASSPRAGDTEAFF

length: 12
D: NA
J: TRBJ2-7
size: NA
V: TRBV6-5
DNA: TGTGCCAGCAGTTACCCCCCCTACGAGCAGTACTTC
CDR3: CASSYPPYEQYF

length: 14
D: NA
J: TRBJ2-7
size: few
V: TRBV11-2
DNA: TGTGCCAGCAGCCTTAGCGGAGGTACGTACGAGCAGTACTTC
CDR3: CASSLSGGTYEQYF